This TCR beta chain was recorded in a study of shared clonotypes between healthy human individuals. At the level of the study: Ranging from 18 to 49 in age, donors were two women and a few men. Per donor, CD8 memory used one plate, CD8 naive used two, CD4 memory used three and CD4 naive used three.

V gave up 0 bases and J gave up 3 bases, with 13 bases separating them. This CDR3 region has 15 residues. Per germline, CDR1 SGHRS and CDR2 YFSETQ. Concerning this clone: What it binds is not known.

Here immunoSEQ multiplex PCR was the method, and the copy in TCRdb shows in-frame clones only, minus some. The data show roughly 2 million clones, roughly 94% seen once. Regarding the study as a whole: Generation probability values for non-shared clonotypes were lower than those for clonotypes shared by all four donors.

The sample comprised naive CD4+ T cells sorted from blood. Described subset: CD45RA+ positively selected. The sequence was obtained from a man younger than 35 in good health. J is TRBJ2-7 and V is TRBV5-1; D perhaps matches TRBD1 (6 bases). For the CDR3, the DNA is TGCGCCAGCAGCTTGGGGCGGACAGACTACTACGAGCAGTACTTC. It yields the protein CASSLGRTDYYEQYF.